This TCR beta chain was recovered during a study of cytomegalovirus exposure and HLA in healthy donors. Researchers ran the PCR with 60 Vbeta and 13 Jbeta primers. The table came from immunoSEQ multiplex PCR; TCRdb's copy has only in-frame clones and leaves some out. The sample lists some 140,000 clones; around 75% were seen once. Worth noting for this clone: Its antigen is not identified.

Findings and limits, study-wide: An observed cluster of highly shared sequence variants was recorded as a likely sequencing artifact.

This clonotype was sampled from a man aged 30 to 45 in good health and CMV-seropositive. Sequenced material: PBMCs.

The CDR3 bases are TGTGCCAGCAGTCCTCTGGTCAGGCACACTGAAGCTTTCTTT. This encodes CASSPLVRHTEAFF. The chain couples TRBV28 to TRBJ1-1; D unclear. The CDR3 covers 14 residues. Trimming took 5 bases from V and 3 from J, leaving 13 bases between them. Germline CDR1 and CDR2: MDHEN and SYDVKM.